The present T cell receptor (beta chain) was sequenced within a study of immune cell composition in non-small cell lung cancer. TCRdb keeps only in-frame clones here, not all; method: immunoSEQ multiplex PCR. This sample has fewer than 20,000 clones, with about 80% found just once. Normal lung sampling was at least 3 cm from the tumour, as distant as possible. V shed 5 bases and J shed 2 bases, with 13 bases lying between them. The CDR3 runs 14 residues. CDR1 SQVTM and CDR2 ANQGSEA come from the germline V gene. This clone was found a few times. The same sample was also used in a study of CD4 T cells in lung cancer.

This chain links TRBV29-1 with TRBJ1-5, with a tentative D call TRBD1 (5 bases). The clonotype originates from a human donor with non-small cell lung cancer. The source material was non-adjacent lung tissue. This chain's CDR3 is CSVKGREGNQPQHF. The DNA for the CDR3 is TGCAGCGTTAAAGGCAGGGAGGGCAATCAGCCCCAGCATTTT.